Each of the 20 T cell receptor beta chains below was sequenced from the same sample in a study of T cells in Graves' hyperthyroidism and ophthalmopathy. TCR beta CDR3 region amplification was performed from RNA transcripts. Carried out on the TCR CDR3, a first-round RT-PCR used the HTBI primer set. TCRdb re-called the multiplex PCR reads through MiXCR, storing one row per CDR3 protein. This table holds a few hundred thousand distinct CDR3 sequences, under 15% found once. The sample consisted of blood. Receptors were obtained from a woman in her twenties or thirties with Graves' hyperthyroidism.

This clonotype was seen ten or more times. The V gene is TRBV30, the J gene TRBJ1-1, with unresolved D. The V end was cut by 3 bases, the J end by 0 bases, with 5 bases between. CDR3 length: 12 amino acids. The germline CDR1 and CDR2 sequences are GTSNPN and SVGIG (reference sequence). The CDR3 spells CAWRGMNTEAFF. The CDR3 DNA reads TGTGCCTGGAGGGGCATGAACACTGAAGCTTTCTTT.

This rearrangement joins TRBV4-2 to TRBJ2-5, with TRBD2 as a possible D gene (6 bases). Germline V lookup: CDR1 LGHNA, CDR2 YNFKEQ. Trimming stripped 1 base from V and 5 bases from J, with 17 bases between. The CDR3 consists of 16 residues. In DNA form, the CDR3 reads TGTGCCAGCAGCCAAGCCTTTCGGGGGAGTTGGGAGACCCAGTACTTC. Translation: CASSQAFRGSWETQYF.

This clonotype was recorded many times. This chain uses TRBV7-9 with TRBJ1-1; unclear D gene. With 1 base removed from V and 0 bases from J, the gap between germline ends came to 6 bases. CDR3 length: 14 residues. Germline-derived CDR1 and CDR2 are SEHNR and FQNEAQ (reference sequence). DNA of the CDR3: TGTGCCAGCAGCTTAGTCAGCCTGAACACTGAAGCTTTCTTT. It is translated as CASSLVSLNTEAFF.

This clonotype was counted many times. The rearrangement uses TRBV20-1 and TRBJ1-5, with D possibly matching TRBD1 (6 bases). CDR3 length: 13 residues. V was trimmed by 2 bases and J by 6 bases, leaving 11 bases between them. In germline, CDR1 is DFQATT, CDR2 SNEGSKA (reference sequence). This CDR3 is CSARPQGGQPQHF. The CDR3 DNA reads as TGCAGTGCTAGACCACAGGGTGGTCAGCCCCAGCATTTT.

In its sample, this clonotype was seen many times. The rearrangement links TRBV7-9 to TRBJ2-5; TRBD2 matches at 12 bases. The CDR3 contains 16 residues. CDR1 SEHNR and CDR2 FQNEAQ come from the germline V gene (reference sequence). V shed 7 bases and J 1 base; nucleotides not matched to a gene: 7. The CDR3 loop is CASNPLLAGGQETQYF. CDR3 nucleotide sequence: TGTGCCAGCAACCCTTTACTAGCGGGAGGCCAAGAGACCCAGTACTTC. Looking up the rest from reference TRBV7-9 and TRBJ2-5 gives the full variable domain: DTGVSQNPRHKITKRGQNVTFRCDPISEHNRLYWYRQTLGQGPEFLTYFQNEAQLEKSRLLSDRFSAERPKGSFSTLEIQRTEQGDSAMYLCASNPLLAGGQETQYFGPGTRLLVL.

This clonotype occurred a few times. CDR3 sequence: CASTEGLNTEAFF. DNA of the CDR3: TGCGCCAGCACCGAGGGGCTGAACACTGAAGCTTTCTTT. This chain links TRBV5-1 with TRBJ1-1; D is possibly TRBD1 (5 bases). The CDR3 loop spans 13 amino acids. Trimming left V 6 bases short and J 0 bases short, with 9 bases between. The germline V gene has CDR1 SGHRS and CDR2 YFSETQ.

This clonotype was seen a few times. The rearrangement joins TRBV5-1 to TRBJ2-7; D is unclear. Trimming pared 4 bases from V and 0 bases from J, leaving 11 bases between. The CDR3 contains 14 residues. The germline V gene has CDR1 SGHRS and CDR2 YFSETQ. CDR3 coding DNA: TGCGCCAGCAGCGCAGATATCAGCTCCTACGAGCAGTACTTC. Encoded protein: CASSADISSYEQYF.

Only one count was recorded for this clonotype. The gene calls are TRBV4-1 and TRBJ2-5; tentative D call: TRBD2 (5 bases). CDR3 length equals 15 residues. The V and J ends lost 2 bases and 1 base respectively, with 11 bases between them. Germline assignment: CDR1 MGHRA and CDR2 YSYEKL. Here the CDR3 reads CASSQSSRAQETQYF. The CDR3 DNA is TGCGCCAGCAGCCAATCATCGCGGGCCCAAGAGACCCAGTACTTC.

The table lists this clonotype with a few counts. The CDR3 bases are TGCAGTGTCTCTGAGCAGGGTCTGTGGAGCAATCAGCCCCAGCATTTT. Its translation is CSVSEQGLWSNQPQHF. The rearrangement uses TRBV20-1 and TRBJ1-5; D possibly corresponds to TRBD1 (5 bases). Germline values: CDR1 DFQATT, CDR2 SNEGSKA (reference sequence). The CDR3 is 16 residues long. V lost 7 bases to trimming and J lost 1 base, with 20 bases between them.

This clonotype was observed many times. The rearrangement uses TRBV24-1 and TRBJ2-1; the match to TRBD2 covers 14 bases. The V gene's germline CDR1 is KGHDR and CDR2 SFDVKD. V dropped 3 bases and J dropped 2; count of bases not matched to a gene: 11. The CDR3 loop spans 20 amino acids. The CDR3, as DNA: TGTGCCACCAGTGATCCGTCGGGACTAGCGGGAGAGGGGCCCTACAATGAGCAGTTCTTC. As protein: CATSDPSGLAGEGPYNEQFF.

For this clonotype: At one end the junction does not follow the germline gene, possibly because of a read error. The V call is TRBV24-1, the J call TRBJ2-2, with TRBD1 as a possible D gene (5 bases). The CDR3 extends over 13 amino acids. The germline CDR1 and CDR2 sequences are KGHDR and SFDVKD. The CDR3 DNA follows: TGTGCCGCCAGGGCCGCGGACACCGGGGAGCTGTTTTTT. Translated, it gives CAARAADTGELFF.

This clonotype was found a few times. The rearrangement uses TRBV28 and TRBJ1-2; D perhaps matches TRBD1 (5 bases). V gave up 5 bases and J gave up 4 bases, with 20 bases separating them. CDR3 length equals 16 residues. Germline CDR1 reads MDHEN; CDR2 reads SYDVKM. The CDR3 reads CASSAAGFRQFYGYTF. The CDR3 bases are TGTGCCAGCAGTGCGGCCGGCTTTAGACAGTTCTATGGCTACACCTTC.

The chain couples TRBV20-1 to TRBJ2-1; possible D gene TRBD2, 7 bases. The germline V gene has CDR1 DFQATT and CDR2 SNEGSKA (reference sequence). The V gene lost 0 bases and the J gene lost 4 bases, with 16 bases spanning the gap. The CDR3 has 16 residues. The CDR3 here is CSAREVGGARYNEQFF. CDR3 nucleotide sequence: TGCAGTGCTAGAGAAGTAGGGGGGGCGAGGTACAATGAGCAGTTCTTC.

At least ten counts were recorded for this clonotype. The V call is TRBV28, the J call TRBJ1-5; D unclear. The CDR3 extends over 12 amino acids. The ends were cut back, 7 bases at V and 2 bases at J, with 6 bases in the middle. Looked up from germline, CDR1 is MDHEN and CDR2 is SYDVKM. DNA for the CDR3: TGTGCCAGCACACCCGGCAATCAGCCCCAGCATTTT. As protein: CASTPGNQPQHF. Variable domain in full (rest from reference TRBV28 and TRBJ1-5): DVKVTQSSRYLVKRTGEKVFLECVQDMDHENMFWYRQDPGLGLRLIYFSYDVKMKEKGDIPEGYSVSREKKERFSLILESASTNQTSMYLCASTPGNQPQHFGDGTRLSIL.

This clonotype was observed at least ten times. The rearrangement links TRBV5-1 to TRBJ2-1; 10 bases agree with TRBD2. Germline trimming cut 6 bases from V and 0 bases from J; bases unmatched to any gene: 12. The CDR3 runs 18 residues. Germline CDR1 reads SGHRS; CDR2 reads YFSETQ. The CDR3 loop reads CASKQLAGVGSSYNEQFF. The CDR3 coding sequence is TGCGCCAGCAAACAGCTAGCGGGGGTCGGGAGCTCCTACAATGAGCAGTTCTTC. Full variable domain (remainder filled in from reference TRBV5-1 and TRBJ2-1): KAGVTQTPRYLIKTRGQQVTLSCSPISGHRSVSWYQQTPGQGLQFLFEYFSETQRNKGNFPGRFSGRQFSNSRSEMNVSTLELGDSALYLCASKQLAGVGSSYNEQFFGPGTRLTVL.

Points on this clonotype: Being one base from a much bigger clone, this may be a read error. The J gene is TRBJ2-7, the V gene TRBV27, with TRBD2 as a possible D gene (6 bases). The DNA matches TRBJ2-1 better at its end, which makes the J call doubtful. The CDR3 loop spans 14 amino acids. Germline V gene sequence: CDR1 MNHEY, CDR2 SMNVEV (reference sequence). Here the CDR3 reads CASSLGGNAYEQFF. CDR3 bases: TGTGCCAGCAGTTTAGGCGGGAACGCCTACGAGCAGTTCTTC.

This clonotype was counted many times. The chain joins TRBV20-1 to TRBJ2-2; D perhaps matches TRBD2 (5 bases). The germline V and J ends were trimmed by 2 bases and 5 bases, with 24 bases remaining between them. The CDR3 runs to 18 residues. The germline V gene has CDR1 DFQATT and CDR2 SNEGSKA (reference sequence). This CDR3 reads CSARSLRVGGRRTGELFF. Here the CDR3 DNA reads TGCAGTGCTAGATCCCTGCGCGTTGGTGGGAGAAGGACCGGGGAGCTGTTTTTT.

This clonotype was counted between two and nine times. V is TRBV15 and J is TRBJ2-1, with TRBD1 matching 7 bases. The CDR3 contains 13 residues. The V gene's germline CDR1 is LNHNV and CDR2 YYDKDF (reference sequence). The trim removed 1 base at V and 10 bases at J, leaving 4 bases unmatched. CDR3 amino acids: CATSRGQGEEQFF. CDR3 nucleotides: TGTGCCACCAGCAGAGGACAGGGAGAGGAGCAGTTCTTC.

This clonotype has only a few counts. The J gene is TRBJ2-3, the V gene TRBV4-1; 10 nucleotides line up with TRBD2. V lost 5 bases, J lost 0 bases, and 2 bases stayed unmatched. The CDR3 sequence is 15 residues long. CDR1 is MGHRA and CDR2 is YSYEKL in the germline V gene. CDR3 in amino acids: CASSMTSGSTDTQYF. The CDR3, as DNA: TGCGCCAGCAGCATGACTAGCGGGAGCACAGATACGCAGTATTTT.

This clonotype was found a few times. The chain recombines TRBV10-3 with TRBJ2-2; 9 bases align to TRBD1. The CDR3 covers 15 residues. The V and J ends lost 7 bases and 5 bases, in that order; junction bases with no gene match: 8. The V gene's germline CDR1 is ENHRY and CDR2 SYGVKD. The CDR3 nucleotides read TGTGCCATCAATTCCGGGACAGGGATAACCGGGGAGCTGTTTTTT. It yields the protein CAINSGTGITGELFF.